These 9 T cell receptor beta chains were all obtained from the same sample, sequenced in a study of CD8 T cells in Susac syndrome. RNA in amounts of about 0.45 to 1 ug was reverse transcribed with random hexamers. One entry per CDR3 protein results from TCRdb running MiXCR on the immunoSEQ multiplex PCR reads. The sample lists about 80,000 distinct CDR3 sequences, around 94% seen once, with about 0.28% in the top ten. The material sequenced was CD8+ T cells from PBMCs. The source is a human donor in good health.

J is TRBJ1-2 and V is TRBV18, with 7 nucleotides matching TRBD1. Germline trimming cut 0 bases from V and 4 bases from J; bases unmatched to any gene: 5. The germline V gene has CDR1 KGHSH and CDR2 LQKENI. CDR3 length: 15 amino acids. The CDR3: CASSPPDRASYGYTF. CDR3 nucleotide sequence: TGTGCCAGCTCACCACCAGACAGGGCCTCCTATGGCTACACCTTC.

The chain is built from TRBV24-1 and TRBJ2-3, with no clear D. This CDR3 has 16 residues. The V end lost 3 bases, the J end lost 3 bases, and 15 bases lay between the germline ends. The germline V gene has CDR1 KGHDR and CDR2 SFDVKD. For the CDR3, the DNA is TGTGCCACCAGTGATACGGCAGATGACGGGACAGATACGCAGTATTTT. It specifies CATSDTADDGTDTQYF.

The chain couples TRBV27 to TRBJ2-5; TRBD1 matches at 7 bases. The germline V gene has CDR1 MNHEY and CDR2 SMNVEV (reference sequence). Germline trimming cut 6 bases from V and 0 bases from J; bases unmatched to any gene: 10. The CDR3 runs 16 residues. This chain's CDR3 is CASSLAGRGYQETQYF. The CDR3, as DNA: TGTGCCAGCAGCCTTGCAGGCAGGGGGTACCAAGAGACCCAGTACTTC.

The rearrangement joins TRBV20-1 to TRBJ2-1, with 10 bases aligning to TRBD2. With V trimmed by 6 bases and J by 0 bases, 14 bases remained unmatched. In germline, CDR1 is DFQATT, CDR2 SNEGSKA (reference sequence). This CDR3 comprises 18 residues. The CDR3 loop is CSAPGLAGVRGSYNEQFF. CDR3 DNA: TGCAGTGCCCCGGGGCTAGCGGGAGTGAGGGGCTCCTACAATGAGCAGTTCTTC.

The chain recombines TRBV28 with TRBJ2-7; 7 positions agree with TRBD1. The CDR3 is 14 amino acids. Germline CDR1 MDHEN, CDR2 SYDVKM. J gave up 3 bases and V 4 bases, and 6 bases lay outside the gene matches. This CDR3 reads CASSYQGQVYEQYV. The CDR3, as DNA: TGTGCCAGCAGTTACCAAGGACAGGTCTACGAGCAGTACGTC.

The rearrangement uses TRBV28 and TRBJ2-6, with D possibly being TRBD1 (6 bases). V was clipped by 5 bases and J by 0 bases, with 23 bases between them. The V gene's germline CDR1 is MDHEN and CDR2 SYDVKM. The CDR3 runs 20 residues. CDR3 in amino acids: CASSLTVSSIQGSGANVLTF. The CDR3 nucleotides read TGTGCCAGCAGTCTAACCGTGTCTTCCATACAGGGCTCTGGGGCCAACGTCCTGACTTTC.

This chain links TRBV6-5 with TRBJ1-2; D is perhaps TRBD1 (6 bases). Trimming removed 2 bases from V and 6 bases from J, with 19 bases in between. There are 16 residues in the CDR3. The germline CDR1 and CDR2 sequences are MNHEY and SVGAGI. The CDR3 loop reads CASSYHRATSGDGYTF. The CDR3 DNA sequence: TGTGCCAGCAGTTACCACCGGGCCACATCAGGGGATGGCTACACCTTC.

This clonotype was detected only once. The rearrangement uses TRBV6-5 and TRBJ2-5; D ambiguous. V lost 5 bases, J lost 1 base, and 14 bases lay in between. This CDR3 contains 15 residues. Germline lookup yields CDR1 MNHEY and CDR2 SVGAGI. The DNA for the CDR3 is TGTGCCAGCAGTACCCCCTACGTCCTCCAAGAGACCCAGTACTTC. Protein: CASSTPYVLQETQYF.

The genes are TRBV12-3 or TRBV12-4 and TRBJ1-1; D perhaps matches TRBD1 (6 bases). The CDR3 consists of 14 residues. V dropped 3 bases and J dropped 5 bases, with 13 bases sitting between them. The CDR3 DNA is TGTGCCAGCAGTTTGTACAGGGAGGTGACTGAAGCTTTCTTT. Translation gives CASSLYREVTEAFF.